One sample yielded the 5 T cell receptor beta chains listed below, sequenced in a study of PD-L1 blockade in urothelial cancer. Time point denoted: pretreatment peripheral blood. Libraries were prepared by immunoSEQ multiplex PCR; TCRdb keeps only in-frame clonotypes and omits some of them. The table lists about 79,000 clones, around four fifths of them singletons. Source: PBMCs, taken around atezolizumab (anti-PD-L1) treatment. The origin of the receptors is a man aged 35-49 years with urothelial cancer.

The chain carries TRBV7-3 and TRBJ2-1; 8 bases map to TRBD2. Trimming cost V 5 bases and J 5 bases; bases outside gene matches: 8. Germline-derived CDR1 and CDR2 are SGHTA and FQGTGA. This CDR3 spans 15 amino acids. The CDR3 sequence is CASSVLAGQNNEQFF. As DNA, the CDR3 is TGTGCCAGCAGCGTCCTAGCGGGCCAAAACAATGAGCAGTTCTTC.

This sequence joins TRBV11-1 and TRBJ1-4, with D unresolved. V shed 2 bases and J shed 6 bases, with 16 bases lying between them. The CDR3 runs 16 residues. Germline V gene lookup returns CDR1 SGHAT and CDR2 FQDESV (reference sequence). The CDR3 protein is CASSLSGISFDEKLFF. CDR3 nucleotides: TGTGCCAGCAGCTTAAGCGGCATAAGCTTCGATGAAAAACTGTTTTTT.

The J gene is TRBJ2-3, the V gene TRBV2; 7 nucleotides match TRBD2. CDR3 length equals 16 residues. Germline V gives CDR1 SNHLY, CDR2 FYNNEI. V lost 3 bases to trimming and J lost 0 bases; unmatched junction nucleotides: 6. CDR3 in amino acids: CASSERAGVSTDTQYF. DNA for the CDR3: TGTGCCAGCAGTGAGAGGGCGGGAGTGAGCACAGATACGCAGTATTTT.

The chain combines TRBV18 with TRBJ1-3; TRBD1 matches 8 bases. The CDR3 loop spans 16 amino acids. CDR1 is KGHSH and CDR2 is LQKENI in the germline V gene. Trimming took 4 bases from V and 2 from J; bases not matched to a gene: 7. The CDR3 spells CASSQDGQGTGNTIYF. The CDR3, as DNA: TGTGCCAGCTCACAGGATGGACAGGGAACTGGAAACACCATATATTTT.

The genes are TRBV5-6 and TRBJ2-3; 7 bases are shared with TRBD2. This CDR3 is 15 amino acids long. Germline assignment: CDR1 SGHDT and CDR2 YYEEEE. V dropped 3 bases and J dropped 4; count of bases not matched to a gene: 8. For the CDR3, the DNA is TGTGCCAGCAGCTCCCGGGCGGGAGCGGCAGATACGCAGTATTTT. It specifies CASSSRAGAADTQYF. The variable domain in full, with the rest retrieved from reference TRBV5-6 and TRBJ2-3, is DAGVTQSPTHLIKTRGQQVTLRCSPKSGHDTVSWYQQALGQGPQFIFQYYEEEERQRGNFPDRFSGHQFPNYSSELNVNALLLGDSALYLCASSSRAGAADTQYFGPGTRLTVL.